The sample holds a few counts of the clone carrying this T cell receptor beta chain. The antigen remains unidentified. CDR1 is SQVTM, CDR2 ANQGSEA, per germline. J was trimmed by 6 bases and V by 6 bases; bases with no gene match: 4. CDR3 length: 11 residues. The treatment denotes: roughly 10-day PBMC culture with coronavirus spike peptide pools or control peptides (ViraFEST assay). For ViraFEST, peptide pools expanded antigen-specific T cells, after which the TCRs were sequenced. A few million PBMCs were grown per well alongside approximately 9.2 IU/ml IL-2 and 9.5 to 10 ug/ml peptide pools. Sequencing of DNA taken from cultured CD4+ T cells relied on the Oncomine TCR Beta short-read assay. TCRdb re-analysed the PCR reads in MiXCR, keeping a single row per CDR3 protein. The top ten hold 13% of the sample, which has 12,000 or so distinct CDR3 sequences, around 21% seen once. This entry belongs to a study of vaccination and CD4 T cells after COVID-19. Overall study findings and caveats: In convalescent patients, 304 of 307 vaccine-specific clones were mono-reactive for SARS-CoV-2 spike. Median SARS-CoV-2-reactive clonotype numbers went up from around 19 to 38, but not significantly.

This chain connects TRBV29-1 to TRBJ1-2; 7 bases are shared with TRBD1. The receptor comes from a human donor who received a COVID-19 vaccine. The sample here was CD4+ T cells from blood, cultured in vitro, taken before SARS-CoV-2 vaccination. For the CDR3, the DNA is TGCAGCGTCGACAGGGTCGATGGCTACACCTTC. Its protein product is CSVDRVDGYTF.